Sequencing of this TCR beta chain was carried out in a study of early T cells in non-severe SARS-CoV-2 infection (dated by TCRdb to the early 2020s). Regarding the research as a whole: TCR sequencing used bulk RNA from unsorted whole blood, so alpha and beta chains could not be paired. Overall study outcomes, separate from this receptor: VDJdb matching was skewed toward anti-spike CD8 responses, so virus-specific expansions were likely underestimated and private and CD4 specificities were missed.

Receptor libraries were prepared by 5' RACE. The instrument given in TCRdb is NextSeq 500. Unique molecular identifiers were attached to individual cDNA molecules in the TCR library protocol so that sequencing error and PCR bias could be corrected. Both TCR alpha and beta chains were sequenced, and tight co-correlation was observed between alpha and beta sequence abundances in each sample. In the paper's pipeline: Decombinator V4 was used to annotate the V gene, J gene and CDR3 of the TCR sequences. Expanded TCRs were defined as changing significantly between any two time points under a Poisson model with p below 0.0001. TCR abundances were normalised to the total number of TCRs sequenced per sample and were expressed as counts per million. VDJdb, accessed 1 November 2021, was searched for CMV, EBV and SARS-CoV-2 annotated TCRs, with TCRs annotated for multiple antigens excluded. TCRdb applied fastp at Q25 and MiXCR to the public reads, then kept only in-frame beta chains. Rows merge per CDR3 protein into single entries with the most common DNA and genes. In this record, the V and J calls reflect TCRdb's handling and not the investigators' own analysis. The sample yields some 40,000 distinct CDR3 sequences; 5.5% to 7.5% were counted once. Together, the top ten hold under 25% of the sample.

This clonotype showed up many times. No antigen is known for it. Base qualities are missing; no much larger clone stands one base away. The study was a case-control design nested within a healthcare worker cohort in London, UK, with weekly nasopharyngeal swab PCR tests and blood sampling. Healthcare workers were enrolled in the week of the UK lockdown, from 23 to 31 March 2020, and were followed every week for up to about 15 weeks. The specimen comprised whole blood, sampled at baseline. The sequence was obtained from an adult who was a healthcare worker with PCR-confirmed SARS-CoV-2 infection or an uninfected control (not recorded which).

CDR3 protein: CASSQDYSQYF. The nucleotide sequence reads TGTGCCAGCAGCCAAGATTACTCCCAGTACTTC. Recombination joined TRBV3-1 with TRBJ2-5; the D gene lacks a confident call. CDR1 LGHDT and CDR2 YNNKEL were looked up in the germline V gene (reference sequence). The V and J ends are trimmed by 0 bases and 9 bases, leaving 5 bases between them. CDR3 length: 11 amino acids, cysteine to phenylalanine. The only DNA kept is the CDR3, 33 bases in frame from the first base.